These 8 T cell receptor beta chains originate from one sample sequenced in a study of T cells in Graves' hyperthyroidism and ophthalmopathy. Researchers took RNA transcripts and amplified the TCR beta CDR3 regions from them. First-round RT-PCR of the TCR CDR3 relied on the HTBI primer set. A single record per CDR3 protein comes from TCRdb applying MiXCR to the multiplex PCR reads. The data contain 300,000 to 400,000 distinct CDR3 sequences, 20% to 25% of them seen just once; the ten biggest clones take up around 45%. The specimen was blood. Receptors were obtained from a woman aged 45 to 65 with Graves' hyperthyroidism.

Note on this clonotype: This could be a read error, since a much larger clone is one nucleotide away. This CDR3 is CVIGQGTGELFF. The CDR3 region has the DNA TGTGTCATCGGACAGGGCACCGGGGAGCTGTTTTTT. V and J are TRBV10-3 and TRBJ2-2; the match to TRBD1 covers 8 bases. The length of the CDR3 is 12 residues. The V gene's germline CDR1 is ENHRY and CDR2 SYGVKD.

This clonotype came up a few times. The chain is built from TRBV6-5 and TRBJ2-1, with unresolved D. The germline V and J ends were trimmed by 0 bases and 8 bases, with 11 bases remaining between them. This CDR3 has 14 residues. Germline V gene lookup returns CDR1 MNHEY and CDR2 SVGAGI. CDR3 sequence: CASSYSGPPDEQFF. The CDR3 region has the DNA TGTGCCAGCAGTTACTCGGGCCCCCCGGATGAGCAGTTCTTC.

In nucleotides, the CDR3 is TGTGCCAGCAGCCGCGGACAGGGCTACACCTTC. It codes for CASSRGQGYTF. The chain recombines TRBV7-3 with TRBJ1-2, with D possibly being TRBD1 (6 bases). There are 11 residues in the CDR3. V was pared by 5 bases and J by 8 bases, with 9 bases between. The germline CDR1 and CDR2 sequences are SGHTA and FQGTGA.

There are a few counts of this clonotype. The chain recombines TRBV19 with TRBJ1-1, with no clear D. CDR1 is LNHDA, CDR2 SQIVND, per germline (reference sequence). Between the trimmed V and J ends, which lost 2 bases and 3 bases, there was a span of 4 bases. The CDR3 runs to 12 residues. DNA for the CDR3: TGTGCCAGTAGTATAAGGGACACTGAAGCTTTCTTT. It encodes CASSIRDTEAFF.

This clonotype appeared many times. The chain combines TRBV24-1 with TRBJ1-1, with D tentatively TRBD1 (5 bases). Looked up from germline, CDR1 is KGHDR and CDR2 is SFDVKD. V was clipped by 3 bases and J by 3 bases, with 7 bases between them. The CDR3 loop spans 13 amino acids. CDR3 sequence (DNA): TGTGCCACCAGTGATGAGGGGTACACTGAAGCTTTCTTT. Protein: CATSDEGYTEAFF.

Many counts were recorded for this clonotype. The rearrangement joins TRBV3-1 to TRBJ1-2, with TRBD1 matching over 9 bases. The junction had 6 bases not matched to a gene; V was cut back by 4 bases and J by 6 bases. CDR1 and CDR2 (germline): LGHDT, YNNKEL (reference sequence). This CDR3 spans 14 amino acids. Here the CDR3 DNA reads TGTGCCAGCAGCCCACCGGGACAGGGTCATGGCTACACCTTC. Its translation: CASSPPGQGHGYTF.

This clonotype was recorded at least ten times. The rearrangement joins TRBV15 to TRBJ2-1, with D uncertain. The CDR3 contains 13 residues. CDR1 is LNHNV, CDR2 YYDKDF, per germline (reference sequence). V was shortened by 9 bases and J by 2 bases, with 11 bases between the two germline ends. This CDR3 is CATSPRTYNEQFF. The CDR3 nucleotides read TGTGCCACGTCCCCTAGGACCTACAATGAGCAGTTCTTC.

This clonotype was counted many times. The chain uses TRBV5-4 and TRBJ2-3, with 7 bases lining up with TRBD2. Germline V gives CDR1 SGHNT, CDR2 YYREEE (reference sequence). The CDR3 length is 15 residues. With 5 bases clipped from V and 5 bases from J, the junction kept 11 bases outside the gene matches. CDR3 amino acids: CASSFGEGREDTQYF. In DNA form, the CDR3 reads TGTGCCAGCAGTTTCGGGGAGGGGCGTGAAGATACGCAGTATTTT.